The next 30 T cell receptor beta chains were all read from a single sample in a study of cytomegalovirus exposure and HLA in healthy donors. The study ran its PCR with 60 Vbeta and 13 Jbeta primers. The repertoire was sequenced with immunoSEQ multiplex PCR; TCRdb's copy has only in-frame clones and lacks some. The sample gives around 200,000 clones, almost 70% of which show up once; 2.6% is in the top ten. The sample consisted of PBMCs. These receptors originate from a man between 40 and 49 years old in good health and CMV-seropositive.

The chain is built from TRBV5-1 and TRBJ1-1; TRBD1 is a possible D gene (5 bases). The CDR3 runs to 13 residues. The germline V gene has CDR1 SGHRS and CDR2 YFSETQ. V was pared by 1 base and J by 4 bases, with 8 bases between. The CDR3 here is CASSLQGGTEAFF. The DNA for the CDR3 is TGCGCCAGCAGCTTGCAGGGAGGCACTGAAGCTTTCTTT.

This clone was counted once. The chain recombines TRBV9 with TRBJ1-2, with a weak D call TRBD1 (5 bases). The CDR3 totals 16 residues. Between the trimmed V and J ends, which lost 0 bases and 0 bases, there was a span of 12 bases. The germline CDR1 and CDR2 sequences are SGDLS and YYNGEE. The CDR3 nucleotides read TGTGCCAGCAGCGTAGATGGGCAGGGTTCTAACTATGGCTACACCTTC. It specifies CASSVDGQGSNYGYTF.

This rearrangement joins TRBV29-1 to TRBJ1-1, with 8 nucleotides matching TRBD1. The CDR3 contains 13 residues. CDR1 and CDR2 (germline): SQVTM, ANQGSEA. J gave up 2 bases and V 6 bases, and 5 bases lay outside the gene matches. The chain's CDR3 is CSVQPGGNTEAFF. For the CDR3, the DNA is TGCAGCGTCCAACCAGGGGGCAACACTGAAGCTTTCTTT.

The CDR3 loop is CASSLSPWGGTDTQYF. DNA of the CDR3: TGTGCCAGCAGTTTATCCCCCTGGGGGGGCACAGATACGCAGTATTTT. This chain uses TRBV27 with TRBJ2-3, with a possible D match to TRBD2 (6 bases). The CDR3 sequence is 16 residues long. The germline V and J ends were trimmed by 0 bases and 1 base, with 11 bases remaining between them. Germline assignment: CDR1 MNHEY and CDR2 SMNVEV (reference sequence).

The chain recombines TRBV15 with TRBJ2-4, with D maybe TRBD1 (6 bases). Germline V gene data show CDR1 as LNHNV and CDR2 as YYDKDF (reference sequence). The CDR3 length is 15 residues. With 0 bases removed from V and 3 bases from J, the gap between germline ends came to 9 bases. In DNA form, the CDR3 reads TGTGCCACCAGCAGAGATCTGGACAGCAAAAACATTCAGTACTTC. Amino acids: CATSRDLDSKNIQYF.

This clone turned up a few times. Here the CDR3 reads CASSHPFGGIDSHGYTF. The CDR3 DNA reads TGCGCCAGCAGCCACCCCTTTGGGGGGATCGACTCCCATGGCTACACCTTC. The chain has TRBV4-1 and TRBJ1-2; D is possibly TRBD1 (5 bases). This CDR3 is built from 17 residues. V shed 3 bases and J shed 6 bases, with 23 bases lying between them. Germline CDR1 and CDR2: MGHRA and YSYEKL.

This chain joins TRBV4-3 and TRBJ2-1; D might be TRBD1 (5 bases). V lost 1 base and J 4 bases, leaving 14 bases between the germline ends. The CDR3 runs to 16 residues. The V gene's germline CDR1 is LGHNA and CDR2 YSLEER. Here the CDR3 DNA reads TGCGCCAGCAGCCAAGTCTGGGGCGACCCATACAATGAGCAGTTCTTC. As protein: CASSQVWGDPYNEQFF.

This chain uses TRBV2 with TRBJ1-5; 7 nucleotides line up with TRBD1. V lost 6 bases to trimming and J lost 4 bases; unmatched junction nucleotides: 6. CDR1 and CDR2 (germline): SNHLY, FYNNEI. This CDR3 has 14 amino acids. The DNA of the CDR3 is TGTGCCAGCAGGACAAGACAGGGTAATCAGCCCCAGCATTTT. Translated, it gives CASRTRQGNQPQHF.

This chain joins TRBV7-8 and TRBJ1-6, with D possibly TRBD1 on 6 matching bases. Germline CDR1 and CDR2: SGHVS and FQNEAQ. V shed 7 bases and J shed 7 bases, with 17 bases lying between them. The CDR3 sequence is 15 residues long. DNA for the CDR3: TGTGCCAGCAAGTATTCACAGGGATCCAATTCACCCCTCCACTTT. It codes for CASKYSQGSNSPLHF.

The chain recombines TRBV5-6 with TRBJ2-5; D remains unclear. The J call is uncertain, as TRBJ2-7 better fits the DNA end. This CDR3 has 15 amino acids. The germline gives CDR1 SGHDT, CDR2 YYEEEE. The CDR3 DNA is TGTGCCAGCAGCCCTATCTCCGGGTCCAACTACGAGCAGTACTTC. Translated: CASSPISGSNYEQYF.

The sample holds one count of this clone. Distinct nucleotide sequences in the sample also encode this CDR3. V is TRBV6-1 and J is TRBJ1-4, with D maybe TRBD1 (5 bases). V shed 5 bases and J shed 1 base, with 11 bases lying between them. Germline V gene sequence: CDR1 MNHNS, CDR2 SASEGT. The CDR3 has 15 amino acids. The DNA for the CDR3 is TGTGCCAGCAGTCTCGGACAAGGAACTAATGAAAAACTGTTTTTT. Its translation: CASSLGQGTNEKLFF.

This clone occurred once. The gene calls are TRBV11-2 and TRBJ1-1, with D maybe TRBD1 (5 bases). The CDR3 contains 14 residues. Per the germline V gene, CDR1 is SGHAT and CDR2 is FQNNGV. Between the trimmed V and J ends, which lost 1 base and 6 bases, there was a span of 12 bases. The CDR3 DNA sequence: TGTGCCAGCAGCTTAGGCAGGGTTAGGGCTGAAGCTTTCTTT. This codes for CASSLGRVRAEAFF.

The V gene is TRBV9, the J gene TRBJ1-3; unclear D gene. V was trimmed by 3 bases and J by 2 bases, leaving 9 bases between them. The CDR3 spans 14 residues. Germline lookup yields CDR1 SGDLS and CDR2 YYNGEE. CDR3 protein: CASSATSAGNTIYF. CDR3 DNA: TGTGCCAGCAGCGCTACGTCGGCTGGAAACACCATATATTTT.

The chain links TRBV19 to TRBJ1-2, with D tentatively TRBD1 (5 bases). Germline CDR1 is LNHDA and CDR2 is SQIVND (reference sequence). V lost 3 bases and J lost 7, with 12 bases in between. The CDR3 runs 13 residues. The CDR3: CASSIGQGPGYTF. CDR3 sequence (DNA): TGTGCCAGTAGTATCGGCCAGGGTCCTGGCTACACCTTC.

This clone was seen a handful of times. The chain combines TRBV15 with TRBJ2-4; 7 bases fit TRBD2. CDR1 and CDR2 from the germline V gene are LNHNV and YYDKDF (reference sequence). The V and J ends lost 6 bases and 9 bases, in that order; junction bases with no gene match: 14. This CDR3 spans 15 amino acids. The CDR3 loop reads CATRFEVDPGGIQYF. CDR3 nucleotides: TGTGCCACCAGATTTGAGGTGGACCCGGGGGGCATTCAGTACTTC. The entire variable domain, with the rest obtained from reference TRBV15 and TRBJ2-4, is as follows: DAMVIQNPRYQVTQFGKPVTLSCSQTLNHNVMYWYQQKSSQAPKLLFHYYDKDFNNEADTPDNFQSRRPNTSFCFLDIRSPGLGDTAMYLCATRFEVDPGGIQYFGAGTRLSVL.

The chain links TRBV10-2 to TRBJ2-7; TRBD1 might be the D (6 bases). Trimming cost V 9 bases and J 2 bases, with 11 bases left between them. Per germline, CDR1 WSHSY and CDR2 SAAADI. CDR3 size: 12 residues. The CDR3: CASGGGPYEQYF. The CDR3 coding sequence is TGCGCCAGTGGGGGCGGTCCCTACGAGCAGTACTTC.

The chain joins TRBV5-5 to TRBJ2-1, with TRBD1 identical over 7 bases. Germline assignment: CDR1 SGHKS and CDR2 YYEKEE (reference sequence). The CDR3 has 15 amino acids. V dropped 3 bases and J dropped 1; count of bases not matched to a gene: 4. CDR3 residues: CASSSWDSSYNEQFF. The DNA for the CDR3 is TGTGCCAGCAGCTCATGGGACAGTTCCTACAATGAGCAGTTCTTC.

The chain is built from TRBV7-7 and TRBJ2-6; 8 nucleotides agree with TRBD1. After removal of 5 bases from V and 2 bases from J, the junction contained 8 bases not matched to a gene. Germline loops: CDR1 SSHAT, CDR2 FNYEAQ (reference sequence). This CDR3 is built from 17 residues. In DNA form, the CDR3 reads TGTGCCAGCAGCCCAGACAGGGGCGAAACTGGGGCCAACGTCCTGACTTTC. It yields the protein CASSPDRGETGANVLTF.

The chain employs TRBV18 and TRBJ1-2; D perhaps matches TRBD1 (6 bases). Germline V CDR1 and CDR2: KGHSH, LQKENI. This CDR3 comprises 13 residues. Trimming pared 5 bases from V and 8 bases from J, leaving 15 bases between. Written as DNA, the CDR3 is TGTGCCAGCTCAGAAGGACAGTCCCAGGGCTACACCTTC. This translates into CASSEGQSQGYTF.

The CDR3 DNA reads as TGTGCCAGCAGCTTAAGCCCAGGCCCCTCATACGAGCAGTACTTC. The encoded protein is CASSLSPGPSYEQYF. The V call is TRBV7-2, the J call TRBJ2-7; D remains unclear. There are 15 residues in the CDR3. Trimming removed 2 bases from V and 4 bases from J, with 15 bases in between. Germline CDR1 and CDR2: SGHTA and FQGNSA.

This clone was found once. The rearrangement joins TRBV5-1 to TRBJ2-5; weak D call: TRBD2 (6 bases). TRBJ2-7 matches the DNA end more closely, so the J call is doubtful. This CDR3 has 14 residues. Germline assignment: CDR1 SGHRS and CDR2 YFSETQ. The CDR3 loop reads CASSLPGLSYEQYF. The CDR3, as DNA: TGCGCCAGCAGCTTGCCGGGACTTTCCTACGAGCAGTACTTC.

This chain links TRBV19 with TRBJ2-2, with a weak D call TRBD2 (5 bases). The CDR3 loop spans 12 amino acids. V was cut by 7 bases and J by 7 bases, with 10 bases left in between. Looked up from germline, CDR1 is LNHDA and CDR2 is SQIVND (reference sequence). CDR3 sequence reads: CASKRVDGELFF. CDR3 coding DNA: TGTGCCAGTAAGAGGGTTGACGGGGAGCTGTTTTTT. Combining the CDR3 with reference TRBV19 and TRBJ2-2 gives the whole variable domain DGGITQSPKYLFRKEGQNVTLSCEQNLNHDAMYWYRQDPGQGLRLIYYSQIVNDFQKGDIAEGYSVSREKKESFPLTVTSAQKNPTAFYLCASKRVDGELFFGEGSRLTVL.

The chain couples TRBV10-3 to TRBJ2-1, with a possible D match to TRBD2 (6 bases). The CDR3 spans 14 residues. CDR1 ENHRY and CDR2 SYGVKD come from the germline V gene. V lost 3 bases to trimming and J lost 6 bases, with 12 bases between them. The CDR3 loop reads CAISEPGTVNEQFF. The CDR3 DNA follows: TGTGCCATCAGTGAACCTGGGACTGTCAATGAGCAGTTCTTC.

CDR3 region: CASSLKPAYEQYF. CDR3 nucleotides: TGTGCCAGCAGTTTAAAACCAGCCTACGAGCAGTACTTC. The V and J genes are TRBV28 and TRBJ2-7; D unresolved. The length of the CDR3 is 13 residues. Germline V gene sequence: CDR1 MDHEN, CDR2 SYDVKM. V lost 2 bases and J 2 bases, leaving 7 bases between the germline ends.

Notes on this clone: The same CDR3 can be traced to other DNA sequences in this sample. The rearrangement uses TRBV5-1 and TRBJ1-1; maybe TRBD1 (5 bases). In germline, CDR1 is SGHRS, CDR2 YFSETQ. CDR3 length: 14 amino acids. V lost 2 bases to trimming and J lost 1 base, with 9 bases between them. The CDR3, as DNA: TGCGCCAGCAGCTTAGGCGGGGGGAACACTGAAGCTTTCTTT. The encoded protein is CASSLGGGNTEAFF.

This chain connects TRBV28 to TRBJ2-2; maybe TRBD2 (7 bases). The CDR3 length is 15 residues. Germline V CDR1 and CDR2: MDHEN, SYDVKM. V dropped 7 bases and J dropped 4 bases, with 16 bases sitting between them. The CDR3 nucleotides read TGTGCCAGCAAAAGGGGAGGGGGATTCACCGGGGAGCTGTTTTTT. This codes for CASKRGGGFTGELFF.

V is TRBV4-1 and J is TRBJ1-5, with unresolved D. V lost 1 base to trimming and J lost 0 bases, with 10 bases between them. CDR1 MGHRA and CDR2 YSYEKL come from the germline V gene. The CDR3 covers 16 residues. CDR3 DNA: TGCGCCAGCAGCCAAGCCACGAGTTATAGCAATCAGCCCCAGCATTTT. Translating it yields CASSQATSYSNQPQHF.

The chain uses TRBV5-5 and TRBJ1-6, with D maybe TRBD1 (6 bases). Trimming took 6 bases from V and 6 from J, leaving 16 bases between them. The germline gives CDR1 SGHKS, CDR2 YYEKEE (reference sequence). CDR3 length: 15 residues. Here the CDR3 reads CASKLEDRSNSPLHF. The CDR3 DNA reads TGTGCCAGCAAACTAGAAGACAGGTCTAATTCACCCCTCCACTTT.

The chain has TRBV9 and TRBJ2-3; no clear D gene. This CDR3 spans 14 amino acids. Germline V gene data show CDR1 as SGDLS and CDR2 as YYNGEE. Trimming pared 0 bases from V and 2 bases from J, leaving 7 bases between. The CDR3 protein is CASSVEDTTDTQYF. CDR3 DNA: TGTGCCAGCAGCGTAGAAGACACCACAGATACGCAGTATTTT.

V usage is TRBV5-4 and J usage is TRBJ2-1; 8 positions agree with TRBD2. CDR3 length: 15 amino acids. Germline values: CDR1 SGHNT, CDR2 YYREEE (reference sequence). V shed 1 base, J shed 8 bases, and the junction held 8 bases outside the gene matches. CDR3 residues: CASSLSRGGSDEQFF. CDR3 DNA sequence: TGTGCCAGCAGCTTGAGTCGGGGGGGATCCGATGAGCAGTTCTTC.